These 12 T cell receptor beta chains came from one sample sequenced in a study of PD-1 blockade in classical Hodgkin lymphoma. Noted time point: cycle 4 day 1 (C4D1), after 6 weeks of nivolumab. Every patient experienced relapse after autologous stem cell transplantation, and brentuximab vedotin exposure varied. Purification of CD4+ T cells from thawed PBMCs was performed via magnetic negative selection. The protocol was immunoSEQ multiplex PCR, while the TCRdb copy is restricted to in-frame clones and leaves out a portion. The profile covers about 30,000 clones, with about 88% appearing a single time and 0.4% to 0.5% taken by the ten largest. The sequences come from CD4+ T cells from blood, collected before the fourth cycle of nivolumab. Receptors originate from a human donor with classical Hodgkin lymphoma.

The CDR3: CASSQEDRDYEQYF. The CDR3 DNA reads as TGTGCCAGCAGCCAAGAGGACAGGGACTACGAGCAGTACTTC. The V gene is TRBV4-2, the J gene TRBJ2-7, with TRBD1 matching over 8 bases. Per germline, CDR1 LGHNA and CDR2 YNFKEQ. V lost 0 bases and J lost 3; bases outside the gene matches: 1. There are 14 residues in the CDR3.

The chain carries TRBV10-2 and TRBJ1-5; D gene ambiguous. The germline V gene encodes CDR1 WSHSY and CDR2 SAAADI. CDR3 size: 15 residues. V dropped 3 bases and J dropped 0 bases, with 9 bases sitting between them. Written as DNA, the CDR3 is TGCGCCAGCAGTGAAGGAAGCCATAGCAATCAGCCCCAGCATTTT. Translating gives CASSEGSHSNQPQHF.

The chain uses TRBV2 and TRBJ2-1; 9 bases map to TRBD2. V was clipped by 0 bases and J by 4 bases; unmatched bases: 7. CDR3 length: 17 residues. In germline, CDR1 is SNHLY, CDR2 FYNNEI. CDR3 in amino acids: CASSEAGLAGEYNEQFF. The CDR3 DNA reads TGTGCCAGCAGTGAAGCAGGATTAGCGGGGGAGTACAATGAGCAGTTCTTC. Full variable domain (remainder filled in from reference TRBV2 and TRBJ2-1): EPEVTQTPSHQVTQMGQEVILRCVPISNHLYFYWYRQILGQKVEFLVSFYNNEISEKSEIFDDQFSVERPDGSNFTLKIRSTKLEDSAMYFCASSEAGLAGEYNEQFFGPGTRLTVL.

This clone was picked up one time. This sequence joins TRBV29-1 and TRBJ2-7; TRBD2 matches 11 bases. This CDR3 is 17 amino acids long. Germline V CDR1 and CDR2: SQVTM, ANQGSEA. The junction had 17 bases not matched to a gene; V was cut back by 7 bases and J by 3 bases. The CDR3 spells CSATVDPTSGDHYEQYF. CDR3 nucleotide sequence: TGCAGCGCAACTGTGGACCCGACTAGCGGGGACCACTACGAGCAGTACTTC.

The genes are TRBV6-6 and TRBJ2-7; D is ambiguous. CDR1 and CDR2 (germline): MNHNY, SVGAGI (reference sequence). Trimming removed 4 bases from V and 3 bases from J, with 4 bases in between. The CDR3 has 11 amino acids. DNA of the CDR3: TGTGCCAGCAGTTCAAACTACGAGCAGTACTTC. This sequence encodes CASSSNYEQYF.

CDR3 in amino acids: CASTHRGLDTGELFF. Written as DNA, the CDR3 is TGTGCCAGCACCCACAGGGGTTTGGACACCGGGGAGCTGTTTTTT. The J gene is TRBJ2-2, the V gene TRBV6-5; 7 nucleotides line up with TRBD1. Germline trimming cut 7 bases from V and 3 bases from J; bases unmatched to any gene: 8. The length of the CDR3 is 15 residues. Germline V gives CDR1 MNHEY, CDR2 SVGAGI.

The chain couples TRBV19 to TRBJ2-7; TRBD2 is a possible D gene (5 bases). CDR3 length: 12 amino acids. The germline CDR1 and CDR2 sequences are LNHDA and SQIVND (reference sequence). With 5 bases removed from V and 9 bases from J, the gap between germline ends came to 14 bases. CDR3 sequence (DNA): TGTGCCAGTAGTGGGTCGGGGTATGCGCAGTACTTC. As protein: CASSGSGYAQYF.

V is TRBV6-4 and J is TRBJ2-3; 7 nucleotides align to TRBD1. The CDR3 extends over 14 amino acids. The ends lost 5 bases at V and 0 bases at J; junction bases unmatched: 2. Germline CDR1 reads MRHNA; CDR2 reads SNTAGT. The CDR3 DNA sequence: TGTGCCAGCAGTTCGGACAGGAGCACAGATACGCAGTATTTT. Translation gives CASSSDRSTDTQYF.

The chain is built from TRBV15 and TRBJ2-3, with 10 positions matching TRBD2. Trimming cost V 5 bases and J 3 bases; bases outside gene matches: 11. Germline V gene sequence: CDR1 LNHNV, CDR2 YYDKDF (reference sequence). CDR3 length: 17 residues. In DNA form, the CDR3 reads TGTGCCACCAGCGGATCTAGGCTAGCGGGAGAAACAGATACGCAGTATTTT. Protein: CATSGSRLAGETDTQYF.

This clone is a singleton in its sample. The chain is built from TRBV2 and TRBJ2-3; 7 positions agree with TRBD1. After removal of 11 bases from V and 0 bases from J, the junction contained 11 bases not matched to a gene. CDR1 and CDR2 from the germline V gene are SNHLY and FYNNEI. The CDR3 length is 15 residues. The CDR3 bases are TGTGCCGGCAAGAGGACAGGCGGTAGCACAGATACGCAGTATTTT. Its protein product is CAGKRTGGSTDTQYF.

The chain joins TRBV7-2 to TRBJ1-5; 10 bases align to TRBD1. The CDR3 spans 13 residues. CDR1 and CDR2 (germline): SGHTA, FQGNSA. Trimming at V came to 5 bases and at J to 7 bases, leaving 2 bases not matched to a gene. In nucleotides, the CDR3 is TGTGCCAGCAGCCAGGACAGGGGGCAGCCCCAGCATTTT. Its protein is CASSQDRGQPQHF. The full variable domain, its missing parts supplied by reference TRBV7-2 and TRBJ1-5, is GAGVSQSPSNKVTEKGKDVELRCDPISGHTALYWYRQSLGQGLEFLIYFQGNSAPDKSGLPSDRFSAERTGGSVSTLTIQRTQQEDSAVYLCASSQDRGQPQHFGDGTRLSIL.

The chain employs TRBV4-1 and TRBJ2-7; 13 bases align to TRBD2. The V gene end was trimmed by 4 bases and the J gene end by 7 bases; junction bases not matched to a gene: 13. The germline V gene encodes CDR1 MGHRA and CDR2 YSYEKL. This CDR3 spans 17 amino acids. CDR3 residues: CASSLWTSGGPLSEQYF. CDR3 sequence (DNA): TGCGCCAGCAGCCTCTGGACTAGCGGGGGTCCTTTGAGTGAGCAGTACTTC.